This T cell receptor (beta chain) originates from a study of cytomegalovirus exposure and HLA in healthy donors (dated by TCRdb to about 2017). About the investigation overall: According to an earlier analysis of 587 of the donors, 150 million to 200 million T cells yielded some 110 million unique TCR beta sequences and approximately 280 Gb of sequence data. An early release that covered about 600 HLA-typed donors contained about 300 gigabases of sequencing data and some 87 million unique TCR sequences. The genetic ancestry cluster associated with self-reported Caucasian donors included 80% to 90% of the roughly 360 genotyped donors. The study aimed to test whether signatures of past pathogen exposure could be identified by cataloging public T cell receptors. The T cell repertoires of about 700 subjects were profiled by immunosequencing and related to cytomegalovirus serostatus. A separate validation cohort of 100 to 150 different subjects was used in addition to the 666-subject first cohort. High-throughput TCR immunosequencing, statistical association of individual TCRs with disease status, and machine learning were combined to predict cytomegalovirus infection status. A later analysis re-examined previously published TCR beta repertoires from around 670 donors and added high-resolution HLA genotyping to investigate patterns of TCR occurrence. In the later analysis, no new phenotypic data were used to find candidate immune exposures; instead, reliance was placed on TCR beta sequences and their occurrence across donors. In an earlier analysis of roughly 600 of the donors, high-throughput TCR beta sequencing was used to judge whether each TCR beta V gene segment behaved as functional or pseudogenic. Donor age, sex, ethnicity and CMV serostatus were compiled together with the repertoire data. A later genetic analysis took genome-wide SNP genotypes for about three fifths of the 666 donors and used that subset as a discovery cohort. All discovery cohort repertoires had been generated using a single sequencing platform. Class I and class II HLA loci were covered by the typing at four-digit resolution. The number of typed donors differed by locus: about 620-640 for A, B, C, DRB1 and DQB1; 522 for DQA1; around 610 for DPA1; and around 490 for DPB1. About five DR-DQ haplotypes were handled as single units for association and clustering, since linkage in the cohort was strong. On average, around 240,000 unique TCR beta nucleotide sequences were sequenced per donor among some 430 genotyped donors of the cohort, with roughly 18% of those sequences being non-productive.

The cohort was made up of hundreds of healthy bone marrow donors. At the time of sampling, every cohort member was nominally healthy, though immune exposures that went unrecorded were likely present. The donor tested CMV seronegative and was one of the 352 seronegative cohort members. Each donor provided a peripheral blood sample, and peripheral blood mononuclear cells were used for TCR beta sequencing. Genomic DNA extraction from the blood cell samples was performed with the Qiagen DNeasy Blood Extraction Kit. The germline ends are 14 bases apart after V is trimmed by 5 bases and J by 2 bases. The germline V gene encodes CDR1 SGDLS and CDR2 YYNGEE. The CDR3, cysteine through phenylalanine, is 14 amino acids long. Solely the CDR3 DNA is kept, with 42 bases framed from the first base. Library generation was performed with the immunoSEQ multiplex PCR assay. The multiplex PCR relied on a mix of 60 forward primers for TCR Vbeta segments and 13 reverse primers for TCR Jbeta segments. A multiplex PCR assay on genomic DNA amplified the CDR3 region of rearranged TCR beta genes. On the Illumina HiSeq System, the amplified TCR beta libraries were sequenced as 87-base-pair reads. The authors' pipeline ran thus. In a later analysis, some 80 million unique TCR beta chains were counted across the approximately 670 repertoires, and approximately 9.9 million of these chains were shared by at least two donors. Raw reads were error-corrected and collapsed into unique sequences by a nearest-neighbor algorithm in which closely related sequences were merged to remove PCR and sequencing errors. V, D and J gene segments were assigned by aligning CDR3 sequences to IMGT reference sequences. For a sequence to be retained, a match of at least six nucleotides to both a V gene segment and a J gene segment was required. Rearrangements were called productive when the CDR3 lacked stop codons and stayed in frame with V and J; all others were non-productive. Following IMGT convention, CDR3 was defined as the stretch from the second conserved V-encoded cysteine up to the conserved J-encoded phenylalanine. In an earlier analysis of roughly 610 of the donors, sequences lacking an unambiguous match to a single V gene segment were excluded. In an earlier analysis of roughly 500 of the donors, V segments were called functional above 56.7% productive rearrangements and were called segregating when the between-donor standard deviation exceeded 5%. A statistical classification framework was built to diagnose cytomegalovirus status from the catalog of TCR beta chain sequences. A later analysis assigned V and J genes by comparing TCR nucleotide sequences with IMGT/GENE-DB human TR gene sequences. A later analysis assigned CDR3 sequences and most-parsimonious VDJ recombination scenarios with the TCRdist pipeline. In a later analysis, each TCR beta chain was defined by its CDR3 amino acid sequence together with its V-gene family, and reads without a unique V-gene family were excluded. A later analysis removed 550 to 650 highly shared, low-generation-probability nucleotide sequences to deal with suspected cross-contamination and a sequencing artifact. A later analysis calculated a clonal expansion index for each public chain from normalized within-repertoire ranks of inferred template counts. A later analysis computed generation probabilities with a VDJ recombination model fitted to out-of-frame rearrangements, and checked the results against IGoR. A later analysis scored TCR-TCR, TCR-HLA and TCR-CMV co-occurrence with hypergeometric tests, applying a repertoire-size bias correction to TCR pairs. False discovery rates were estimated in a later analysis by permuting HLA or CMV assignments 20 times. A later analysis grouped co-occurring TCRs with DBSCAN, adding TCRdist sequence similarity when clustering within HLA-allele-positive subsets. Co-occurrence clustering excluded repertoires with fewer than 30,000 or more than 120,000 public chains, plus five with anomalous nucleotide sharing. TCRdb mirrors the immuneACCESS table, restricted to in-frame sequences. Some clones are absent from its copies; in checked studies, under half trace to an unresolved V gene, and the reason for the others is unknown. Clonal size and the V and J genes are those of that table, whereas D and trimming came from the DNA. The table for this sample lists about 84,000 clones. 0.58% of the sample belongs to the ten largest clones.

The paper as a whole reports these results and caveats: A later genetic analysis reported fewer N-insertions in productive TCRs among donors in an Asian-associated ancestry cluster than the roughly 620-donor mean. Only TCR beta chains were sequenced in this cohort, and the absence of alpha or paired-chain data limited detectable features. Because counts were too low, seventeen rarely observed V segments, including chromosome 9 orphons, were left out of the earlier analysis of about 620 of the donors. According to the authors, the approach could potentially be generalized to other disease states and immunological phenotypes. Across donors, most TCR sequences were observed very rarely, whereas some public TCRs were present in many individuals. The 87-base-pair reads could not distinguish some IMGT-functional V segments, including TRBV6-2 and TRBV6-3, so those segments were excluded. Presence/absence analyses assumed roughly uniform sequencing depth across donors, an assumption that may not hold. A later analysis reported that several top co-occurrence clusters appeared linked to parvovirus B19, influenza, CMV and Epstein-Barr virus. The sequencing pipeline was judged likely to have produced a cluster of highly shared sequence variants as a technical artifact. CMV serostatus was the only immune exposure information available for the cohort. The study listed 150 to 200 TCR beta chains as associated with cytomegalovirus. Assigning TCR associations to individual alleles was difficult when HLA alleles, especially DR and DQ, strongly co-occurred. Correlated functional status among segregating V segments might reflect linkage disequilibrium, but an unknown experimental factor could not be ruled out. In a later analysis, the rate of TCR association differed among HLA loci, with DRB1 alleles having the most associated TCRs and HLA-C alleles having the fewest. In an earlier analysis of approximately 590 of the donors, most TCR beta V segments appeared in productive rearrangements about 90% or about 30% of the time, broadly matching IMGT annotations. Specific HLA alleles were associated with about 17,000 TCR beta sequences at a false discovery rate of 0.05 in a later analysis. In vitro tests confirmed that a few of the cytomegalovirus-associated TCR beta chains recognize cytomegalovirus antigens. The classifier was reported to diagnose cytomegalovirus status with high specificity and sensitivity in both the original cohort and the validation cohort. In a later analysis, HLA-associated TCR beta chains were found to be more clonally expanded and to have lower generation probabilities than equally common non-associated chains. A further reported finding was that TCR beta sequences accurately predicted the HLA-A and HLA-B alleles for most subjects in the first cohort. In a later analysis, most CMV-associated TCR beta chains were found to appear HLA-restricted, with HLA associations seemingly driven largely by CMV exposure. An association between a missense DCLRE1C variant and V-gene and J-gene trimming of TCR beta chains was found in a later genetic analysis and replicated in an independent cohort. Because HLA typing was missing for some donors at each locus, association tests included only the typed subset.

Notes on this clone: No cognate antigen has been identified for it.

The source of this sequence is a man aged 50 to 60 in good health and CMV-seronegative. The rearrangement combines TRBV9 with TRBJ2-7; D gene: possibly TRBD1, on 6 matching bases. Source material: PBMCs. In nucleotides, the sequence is TGTGCCAGCAGTTTACTGGGGACACCCTACGAGCAGTACTTC. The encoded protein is CASSLLGTPYEQYF.